Shown below are 21 T cell receptor beta chains from a single sample sequenced in a study of T cell repertoires in cytomegalovirus infection. TCRdb passed the reads through MiXCR, listing each CDR3 protein once. The sample lists over 300,000 distinct CDR3 sequences, 15% to 20% seen once, with 12% in the top ten. Sequencing was performed on PBMCs. The origin of the receptors is a human donor in good health (CMV status not recorded). Some clones in this sample may be carry-over from other donors' samples.

The J gene is TRBJ1-2, the V gene TRBV20-1, with D possibly TRBD1 on 5 matching bases. Germline lookup yields CDR1 DFQATT and CDR2 SNEGSKA (reference sequence). Trimming took 2 bases from V and 5 from J, leaving 15 bases between them. This CDR3 has 14 residues. This CDR3 reads CSARITGTDYGYTF. CDR3 in DNA: TGCAGTGCTAGAATAACCGGGACTGATTATGGCTACACCTTC.

As DNA, the CDR3 is TGTGCCAGCAGCTTACTTAGCGGGGGAACTGAGCAGTTCTTC. Encoded protein: CASSLLSGGTEQFF. The chain recombines TRBV7-2 with TRBJ2-1; TRBD2 aligns across 9 bases. Trimming cost V 2 bases and J 9 bases; bases outside gene matches: 5. The germline CDR1 and CDR2 sequences are SGHTA and FQGNSA. The CDR3 is 14 residues long.

This clonotype was seen repeatedly, ten times or more. The J gene is TRBJ1-4, the V gene TRBV15; D is uncertain. The CDR3 covers 14 residues. The germline V and J ends were trimmed by 4 bases and 8 bases, with 14 bases remaining between them. Germline-derived CDR1 and CDR2 are LNHNV and YYDKDF (reference sequence). CDR3 sequence: CATSTRIGGEKLFF. The CDR3 DNA is TGTGCCACCAGCACCCGAATCGGTGGCGAAAAACTGTTTTTT.

This clonotype has at least ten counts. The chain is built from TRBV20-1 and TRBJ1-1, with D uncertain. The V end was cut by 1 base, the J end by 5 bases, with 11 bases between. Germline lookup yields CDR1 DFQATT and CDR2 SNEGSKA (reference sequence). The CDR3 totals 13 residues. The CDR3 region has the DNA TGCAGTGCTAGAGGGCAGCTTAGGACTGAAGCTTTCTTT. Encoded protein: CSARGQLRTEAFF.

The CDR3 nucleotides read TGTGCCAGCAGTTTGAATGGGTATCAGCCCCAGCATTTT. Its translation: CASSLNGYQPQHF. The rearrangement links TRBV28 to TRBJ1-5; D is unclear. The CDR3 totals 13 residues. V gave up 3 bases and J gave up 5 bases, with 8 bases separating them. Germline assignment: CDR1 MDHEN and CDR2 SYDVKM.

Ten or more counts support this clonotype. The chain combines TRBV28 with TRBJ1-2; the match to TRBD1 covers 9 bases. There are 14 residues in the CDR3. V lost 5 bases and J lost 8; bases outside the gene matches: 9. Per the germline V gene, CDR1 is MDHEN and CDR2 is SYDVKM. The CDR3 region has the DNA TGTGCCAGCAGTCCTCCGGACAGGGGTATCGGCTACACCTTC. Its translation is CASSPPDRGIGYTF.

This clonotype was seen at least ten times. The J gene is TRBJ1-6, the V gene TRBV10-3; 7 bases agree with TRBD1. The CDR3 length is 14 residues. CDR1 and CDR2 from the germline V gene are ENHRY and SYGVKD. V dropped 8 bases and J dropped 8; count of bases not matched to a gene: 9. The CDR3 DNA reads as TGTGCCATCGGACGACAGGGAGGCGATTCACCCCTCCACTTT. Its translation: CAIGRQGGDSPLHF.

This clonotype was seen once. The chain has TRBV28 and TRBJ1-3; 8 bases line up with TRBD1. V gave up 4 bases and J gave up 4 bases; unmatched junction bases: 0. The CDR3 loop spans 13 amino acids. Germline V gene lookup returns CDR1 MDHEN and CDR2 SYDVKM. DNA for the CDR3: TGTGCCAGCAGTTGGGACAGGGGAAACACCATATATTTT. This translates into CASSWDRGNTIYF.

The chain has TRBV20-1 and TRBJ1-1; no firm D call. With 6 bases removed from V and 4 bases from J, the gap between germline ends came to 9 bases. CDR3 length equals 11 residues. CDR1 and CDR2 (germline): DFQATT, SNEGSKA (reference sequence). The CDR3 coding sequence is TGCAGTGCCACCGGCGGCACTGAAGCTTTCTTT. Protein product: CSATGGTEAFF.

The chain recombines TRBV18 with TRBJ1-5; possible D gene TRBD1, 6 bases. This CDR3 is 13 amino acids long. Germline lookup yields CDR1 KGHSH and CDR2 LQKENI. Between the trimmed V and J ends, which lost 1 base and 5 bases, there was a span of 6 bases. The CDR3, as DNA: TGTGCCAGCTCACCACGGACAGATCAGCCCCAGCATTTT. This codes for CASSPRTDQPQHF.

V gene TRBV28 combines with J gene TRBJ1-6, with D unclear. The CDR3 is 13 amino acids. V was shortened by 8 bases and J by 6 bases, with 11 bases between the two germline ends. The germline gives CDR1 MDHEN, CDR2 SYDVKM. The CDR3 DNA reads TGTGCCAGCCAGCGGACGGTTAATTCACCCCTCCACTTT. Translation: CASQRTVNSPLHF. Using reference TRBV28 and TRBJ1-6 for the parts outside the CDR3, the full variable domain is DVKVTQSSRYLVKRTGEKVFLECVQDMDHENMFWYRQDPGLGLRLIYFSYDVKMKEKGDIPEGYSVSREKKERFSLILESASTNQTSMYLCASQRTVNSPLHFGNGTRLTVT.

This clonotype was detected only a few times. This chain links TRBV28 with TRBJ1-3; 8 bases map to TRBD1. The CDR3 is made up of 16 amino acids. V shed 5 bases, J shed 0 bases, and the junction held 6 bases outside the gene matches. The germline CDR1 and CDR2 sequences are MDHEN and SYDVKM. CDR3 amino acids: CASSTSGTGSGNTIYF. The CDR3, as DNA: TGTGCCAGCAGTACCTCCGGGACAGGCTCTGGAAACACCATATATTTT.

This chain connects TRBV28 to TRBJ1-1; 10 nucleotides line up with TRBD1. Germline-derived CDR1 and CDR2 are MDHEN and SYDVKM. V shed 7 bases, J shed 3 bases, and the junction held 11 bases outside the gene matches. The CDR3 totals 16 residues. The CDR3 loop reads CASTDRDRGLDTEAFF. The CDR3 coding sequence is TGTGCCAGCACAGACCGGGACAGGGGATTGGACACTGAAGCTTTCTTT. The variable domain in full, completed from reference TRBV28 and TRBJ1-1, reads DVKVTQSSRYLVKRTGEKVFLECVQDMDHENMFWYRQDPGLGLRLIYFSYDVKMKEKGDIPEGYSVSREKKERFSLILESASTNQTSMYLCASTDRDRGLDTEAFFGQGTRLTVV.

This clonotype was counted at least ten times. The chain couples TRBV4-1 to TRBJ1-3; D not certain. Looked up from germline, CDR1 is MGHRA and CDR2 is YSYEKL. The CDR3 extends over 17 amino acids. V lost 0 bases to trimming and J lost 2 bases, with 14 bases between them. The CDR3 loop reads CASSQDAPDHAGNTIYF. The CDR3 region has the DNA TGCGCCAGCAGCCAAGATGCCCCGGATCATGCTGGAAACACCATATATTTT.

The sample holds a few counts of this clonotype. CDR3 region: CASSLFGGQPQHF. The CDR3 bases are TGTGCCAGCAGTTTATTTGGCGGACAGCCCCAGCATTTT. This rearrangement joins TRBV27 to TRBJ1-5; D unclear. The V end lost 1 base, the J end lost 7 bases, and 8 bases lay between the germline ends. The CDR3 extends over 13 amino acids. The germline gives CDR1 MNHEY, CDR2 SMNVEV (reference sequence).

This clonotype was found a few times. This rearrangement joins TRBV6-2 or TRBV6-3 to TRBJ2-1; TRBD2 agrees at 13 bases. CDR1 is MNHEY and CDR2 is SVGEGT in the germline V gene. CDR3 length: 18 residues. The V segment lost 0 bases and the J segment 9 bases; nucleotides outside the gene matches: 11. CDR3 in amino acids: CASSYSSGLAGRRGEQFF. CDR3 in DNA: TGTGCCAGCAGTTACTCGTCGGGACTAGCGGGGCGTAGAGGTGAGCAGTTCTTC.

Worth noting for this clonotype: At one end the junction does not follow the germline gene, possibly because of a read error. The chain carries TRBV28 and TRBJ2-7; 10 bases align to TRBD1. Germline loops: CDR1 MDHEN, CDR2 SYDVKM. This CDR3 is built from 14 residues. The CDR3 loop reads CASTLDRGRREQYF. CDR3 nucleotide sequence: TGTGCCAGCACTTTAGACAGGGGGCGTAGGGAGCAGTACTTC.

The chain uses TRBV6-2 or TRBV6-3 and TRBJ2-7; D is possibly TRBD1 (5 bases). CDR3 length: 15 amino acids. In germline, CDR1 is MNHEY, CDR2 SVGEGT. V was cut by 6 bases and J by 3 bases, with 18 bases left in between. The CDR3 nucleotides are TGTGCCAGCAGCCAAACCGGAGTACAGGACTACGAGCAGTACTTC. Translation gives CASSQTGVQDYEQYF.

A few counts support this clonotype. V gene TRBV7-9 combines with J gene TRBJ1-6; TRBD1 might be the D (5 bases). The germline V gene has CDR1 SEHNR and CDR2 FQNEAQ (reference sequence). The ends were cut back, 5 bases at V and 10 bases at J, with 12 bases in the middle. CDR3 size: 13 residues. CDR3 region: CASSPDGTSPLHF. The CDR3 nucleotides read TGTGCCAGCAGCCCGGACGGGACGTCACCCCTCCACTTT.

V is TRBV7-9 and J is TRBJ2-7; 9 positions match TRBD1. The CDR3 spans 14 residues. Germline CDR1 reads SEHNR; CDR2 reads FQNEAQ (reference sequence). The trim removed 5 bases at V and 5 bases at J, leaving 7 bases unmatched. DNA of the CDR3: TGTGCCAGCAGCCGTCCCGGGACAGGGCACGAGCAGTACTTC. Encoded protein: CASSRPGTGHEQYF.

This chain joins TRBV28 and TRBJ1-5, with TRBD1 as a possible D gene (5 bases). The CDR3 contains 17 residues. Germline V gives CDR1 MDHEN, CDR2 SYDVKM. Trimming removed 2 bases from V and 0 bases from J, with 14 bases in between. As DNA, the CDR3 is TGTGCCAGCAGTTTACCGGGGCAGTCGTATAGCAATCAGCCCCAGCATTTT. It specifies CASSLPGQSYSNQPQHF.